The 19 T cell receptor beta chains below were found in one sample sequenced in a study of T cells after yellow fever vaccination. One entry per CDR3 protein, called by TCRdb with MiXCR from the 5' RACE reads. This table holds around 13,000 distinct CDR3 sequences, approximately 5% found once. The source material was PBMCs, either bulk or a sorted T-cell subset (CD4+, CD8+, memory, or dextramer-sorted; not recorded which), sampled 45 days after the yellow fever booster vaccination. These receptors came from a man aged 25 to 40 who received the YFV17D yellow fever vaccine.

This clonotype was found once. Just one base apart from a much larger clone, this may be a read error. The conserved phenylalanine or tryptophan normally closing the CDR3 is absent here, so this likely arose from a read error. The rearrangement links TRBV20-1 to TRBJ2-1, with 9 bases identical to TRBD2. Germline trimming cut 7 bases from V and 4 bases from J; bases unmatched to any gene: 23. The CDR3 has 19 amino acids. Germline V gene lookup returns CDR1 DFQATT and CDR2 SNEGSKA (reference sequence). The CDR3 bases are TGCAGTGTGGCTCGGCGAAGAATTGGCGGGAGGGCCTCATACAATGAGCAGTTCTAC. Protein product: CSVARRRIGGRASYNEQFY.

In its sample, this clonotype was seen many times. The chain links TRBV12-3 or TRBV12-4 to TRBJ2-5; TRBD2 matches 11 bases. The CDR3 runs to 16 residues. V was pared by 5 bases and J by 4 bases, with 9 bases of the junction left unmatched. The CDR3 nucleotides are TGTGCCAGCAGTCCCCTGGGGCTAGCGGGAGGAGAGACCCAGTACTTC. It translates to CASSPLGLAGGETQYF.

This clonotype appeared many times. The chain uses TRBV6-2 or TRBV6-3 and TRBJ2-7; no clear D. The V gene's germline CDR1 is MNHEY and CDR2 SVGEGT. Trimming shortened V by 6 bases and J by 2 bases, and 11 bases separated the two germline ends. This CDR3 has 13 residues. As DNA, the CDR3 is TGTGCCAGCAGGTTAGGGTCTACCTACGAGCAGTACTTC. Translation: CASRLGSTYEQYF.

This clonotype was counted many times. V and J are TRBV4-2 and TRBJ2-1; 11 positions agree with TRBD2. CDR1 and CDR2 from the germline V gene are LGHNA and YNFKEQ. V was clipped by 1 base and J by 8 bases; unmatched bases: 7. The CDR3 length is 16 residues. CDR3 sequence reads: CASSQVLAGANDEQFF. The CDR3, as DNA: TGTGCCAGCAGCCAAGTACTAGCGGGAGCCAACGATGAGCAGTTCTTC.

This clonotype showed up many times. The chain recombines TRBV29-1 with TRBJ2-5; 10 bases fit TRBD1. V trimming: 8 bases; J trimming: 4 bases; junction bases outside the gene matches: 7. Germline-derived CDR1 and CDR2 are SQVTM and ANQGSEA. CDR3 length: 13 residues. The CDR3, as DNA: TGCAGCTTATCTGGACAGGGGGGAGAGACCCAGTACTTC. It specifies CSLSGQGGETQYF. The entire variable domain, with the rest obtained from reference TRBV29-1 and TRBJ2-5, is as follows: SAVISQKPSRDICQRGTSLTIQCQVDSQVTMMFWYRQQPGQSLTLIATANQGSEATYESGFVIDKFPISRPNLTFSTLTVSNMSPEDSSIYLCSLSGQGGETQYFGPGTRLLVL.

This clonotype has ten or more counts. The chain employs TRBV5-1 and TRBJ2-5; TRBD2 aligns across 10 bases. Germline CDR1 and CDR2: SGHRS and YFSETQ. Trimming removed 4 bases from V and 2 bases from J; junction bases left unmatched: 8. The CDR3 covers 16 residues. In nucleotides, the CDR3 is TGCGCCAGCAGCGTTACGACTAGCGGGCTACAAGAGACCCAGTACTTC. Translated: CASSVTTSGLQETQYF.

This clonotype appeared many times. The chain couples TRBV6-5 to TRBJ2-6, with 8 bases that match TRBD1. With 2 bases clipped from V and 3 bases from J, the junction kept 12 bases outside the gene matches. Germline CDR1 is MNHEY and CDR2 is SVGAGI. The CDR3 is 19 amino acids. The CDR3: CASSYTPGTGPFGANVLTF. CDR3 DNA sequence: TGTGCCAGCAGTTACACCCCGGGGACAGGACCCTTTGGGGCCAACGTCCTGACTTTC.

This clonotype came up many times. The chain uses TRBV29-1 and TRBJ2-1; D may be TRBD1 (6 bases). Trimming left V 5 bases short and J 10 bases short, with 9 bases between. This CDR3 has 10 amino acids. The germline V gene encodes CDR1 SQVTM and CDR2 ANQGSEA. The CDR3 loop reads CSVPGTEQFF. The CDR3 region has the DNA TGCAGCGTTCCCGGGACAGAGCAGTTCTTC.

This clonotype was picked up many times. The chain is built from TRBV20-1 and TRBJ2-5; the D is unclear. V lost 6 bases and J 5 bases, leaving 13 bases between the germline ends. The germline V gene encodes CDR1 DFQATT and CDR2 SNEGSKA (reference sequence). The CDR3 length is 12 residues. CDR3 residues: CSAPVPEETQYF. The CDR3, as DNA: TGCAGTGCCCCAGTCCCTGAGGAGACCCAGTACTTC.

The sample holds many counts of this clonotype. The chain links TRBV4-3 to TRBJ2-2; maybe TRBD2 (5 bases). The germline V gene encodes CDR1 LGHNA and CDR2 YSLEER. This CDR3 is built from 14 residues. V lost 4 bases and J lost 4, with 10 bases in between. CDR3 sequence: CASSRLQSTGELFF. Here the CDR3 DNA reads TGCGCCAGCAGCCGACTACAGAGCACCGGGGAGCTGTTTTTT.

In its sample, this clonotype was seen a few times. The CDR3 loop reads CSAHPPGRESSYNEQFF. The CDR3 nucleotides are TGCAGTGCTCATCCACCGGGCAGAGAAAGCTCCTACAATGAGCAGTTCTTC. This sequence joins TRBV20-1 and TRBJ2-1; D is unresolved. In germline, CDR1 is DFQATT, CDR2 SNEGSKA (reference sequence). The CDR3 is 17 amino acids. Trimming left V 5 bases short and J 0 bases short, with 20 bases between.

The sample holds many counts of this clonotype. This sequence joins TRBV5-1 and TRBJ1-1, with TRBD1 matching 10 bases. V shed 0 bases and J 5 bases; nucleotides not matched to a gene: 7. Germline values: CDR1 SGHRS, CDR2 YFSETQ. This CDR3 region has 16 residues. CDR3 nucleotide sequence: TGCGCCAGCAGCTTGGATGGGACAGGGGTTTATACTGAAGCTTTCTTT. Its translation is CASSLDGTGVYTEAFF.

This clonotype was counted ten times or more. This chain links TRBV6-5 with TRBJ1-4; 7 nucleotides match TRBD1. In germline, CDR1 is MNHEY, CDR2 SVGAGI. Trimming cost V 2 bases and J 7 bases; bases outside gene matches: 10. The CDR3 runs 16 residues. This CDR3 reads CASSYIQGGGREKLFF. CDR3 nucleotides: TGTGCCAGCAGTTACATTCAAGGGGGCGGTCGTGAAAAACTGTTTTTT.

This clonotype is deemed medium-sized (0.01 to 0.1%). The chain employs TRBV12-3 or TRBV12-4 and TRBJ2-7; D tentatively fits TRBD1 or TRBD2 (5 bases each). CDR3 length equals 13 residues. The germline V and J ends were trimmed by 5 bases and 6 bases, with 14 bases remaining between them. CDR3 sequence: CASSPGPSSEQYF. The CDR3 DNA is TGTGCCAGCAGTCCGGGACCGAGCTCCGAGCAGTACTTC.

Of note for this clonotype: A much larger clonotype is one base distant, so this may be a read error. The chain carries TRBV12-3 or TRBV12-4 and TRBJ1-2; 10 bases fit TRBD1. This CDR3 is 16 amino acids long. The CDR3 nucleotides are TGTACCAGCAGTACCGGGACAGGGGCCCTTTCGGGCGGCTACACCTTC. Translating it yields CTSSTGTGALSGGYTF.

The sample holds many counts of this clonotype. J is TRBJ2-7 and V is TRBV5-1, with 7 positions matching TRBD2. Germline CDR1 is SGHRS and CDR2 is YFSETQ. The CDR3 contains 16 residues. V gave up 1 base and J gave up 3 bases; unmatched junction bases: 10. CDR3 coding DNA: TGCGCCAGCAGCTTGATTAACGGAGCGGGGCGCTACGAGCAGTACTTC. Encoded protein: CASSLINGAGRYEQYF.

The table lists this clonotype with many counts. The CDR3 region is CSARDLAGVGDEQYF. The CDR3 DNA reads as TGCAGTGCTAGAGATTTAGCGGGAGTAGGCGACGAGCAGTACTTC. The V gene is TRBV20-1, the J gene TRBJ2-7, with 9 bases that match TRBD2. The trim removed 0 bases at V and 5 bases at J, leaving 8 bases unmatched. The CDR3 covers 15 residues. In germline, CDR1 is DFQATT, CDR2 SNEGSKA (reference sequence).

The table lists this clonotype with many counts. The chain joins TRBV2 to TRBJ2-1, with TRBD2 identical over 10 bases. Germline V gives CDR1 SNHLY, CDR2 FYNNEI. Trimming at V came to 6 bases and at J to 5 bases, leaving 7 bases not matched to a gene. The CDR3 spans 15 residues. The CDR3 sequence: CASRKLAGNHNEQFF. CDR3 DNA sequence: TGTGCCAGCAGGAAACTAGCGGGAAACCACAATGAGCAGTTCTTC.

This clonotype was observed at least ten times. In DNA, the CDR3 is TGTGCCAGCAGCTTGAGTCCGGGAGCAGAGGACGAGCAGTACTTC. This encodes CASSLSPGAEDEQYF. The chain joins TRBV5-4 to TRBJ2-7; weak D call: TRBD2 (6 bases). The CDR3 has 15 amino acids. In germline, CDR1 is SGHNT, CDR2 YYREEE (reference sequence). V shed 1 base and J shed 5 bases, with 16 bases lying between them.